The next 4 T cell receptor beta chains were all read from a single sample in a study of OX40 agonist ivuxolimab in advanced cancers. Generated by immunoSEQ multiplex PCR, the TCRdb table keeps only in-frame clones and is missing some. The table records 99,000 or so clones, approximately 94% of them present only once. The material sequenced was CD4+ or CD8+ T cells sorted from blood, taken in a trial of the OX40 agonist ivuxolimab. The receptors were gathered from an adult with an advanced solid tumor such as melanoma, head and neck, liver or kidney cancer.

The rearrangement joins TRBV7-6 to TRBJ2-7; 7 bases map to TRBD1. This CDR3 has 14 residues. Losses at the gene ends were 7 bases for V and 6 bases for J; bases not matched to a gene: 12. The germline V gene encodes CDR1 SGHVS and CDR2 FNYEAQ. CDR3 region: CASTPGTALREQYF. The CDR3 nucleotides read TGTGCCAGCACCCCCGGGACAGCTCTCCGCGAGCAGTACTTC.

This chain connects TRBV7-9 to TRBJ1-5; 7 nucleotides line up with TRBD1. The CDR3 covers 16 residues. Trimming at V came to 0 bases and at J to 5 bases, leaving 7 bases not matched to a gene. Looked up from germline, CDR1 is SEHNR and CDR2 is FQNEAQ (reference sequence). The CDR3 DNA follows: TGTGCCAGCAGCTTAGCGGGGCAGGGGGACTATCAGCCCCAGCATTTT. Protein sequence: CASSLAGQGDYQPQHF.

J is TRBJ2-1 and V is TRBV11-2, with D possibly called TRBD1 or TRBD2 (5 bases each). The CDR3 has 13 amino acids. The germline gives CDR1 SGHAT, CDR2 FQNNGV. V was trimmed by 6 bases and J by 5 bases, leaving 11 bases between them. The CDR3 DNA reads TGTGCCAGCAGGGGACGGAGAGACAATGAGCAGTTCTTC. Protein product: CASRGRRDNEQFF.

V and J are TRBV9 and TRBJ2-5; D call uncertain. The CDR3 sequence is 14 residues long. The ends were cut back, 0 bases at V and 1 base at J, with 7 bases in the middle. Germline assignment: CDR1 SGDLS and CDR2 YYNGEE. The chain's CDR3 is CASSVGLGQETQYF. DNA of the CDR3: TGTGCCAGCAGCGTAGGATTGGGCCAAGAGACCCAGTACTTC.